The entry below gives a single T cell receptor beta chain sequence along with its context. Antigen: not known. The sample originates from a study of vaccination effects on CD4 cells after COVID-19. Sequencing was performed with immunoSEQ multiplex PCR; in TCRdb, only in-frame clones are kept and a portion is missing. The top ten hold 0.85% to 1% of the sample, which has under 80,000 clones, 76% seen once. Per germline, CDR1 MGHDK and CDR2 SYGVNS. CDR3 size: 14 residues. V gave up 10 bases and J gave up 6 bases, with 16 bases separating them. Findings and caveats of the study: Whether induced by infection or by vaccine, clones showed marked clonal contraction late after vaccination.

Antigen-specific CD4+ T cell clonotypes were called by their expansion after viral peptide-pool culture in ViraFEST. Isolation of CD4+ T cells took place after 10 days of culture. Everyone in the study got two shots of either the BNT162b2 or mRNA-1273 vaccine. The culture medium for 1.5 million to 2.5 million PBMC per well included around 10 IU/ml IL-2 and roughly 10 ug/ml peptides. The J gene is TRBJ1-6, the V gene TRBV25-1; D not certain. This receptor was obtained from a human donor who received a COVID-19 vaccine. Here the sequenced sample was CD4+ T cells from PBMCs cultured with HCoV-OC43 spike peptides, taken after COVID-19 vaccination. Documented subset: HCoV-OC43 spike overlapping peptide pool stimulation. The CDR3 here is CATVGRLSNSPLHF. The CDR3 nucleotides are TGTGCCACGGTGGGTCGCCTAAGTAATTCACCCCTCCACTTT.